This is a list of T cell receptor beta chains from one sample in a study of blood T cell repertoires in COVID-19. The protocol was immunoSEQ multiplex PCR, while the TCRdb copy is restricted to in-frame clones and leaves out a portion. This sample has 95,000 to 150,000 clones, with around 89% found just once. Sequenced input: peripheral blood. These receptors all come from a man between 45 and 60 years old with acute or convalescent COVID-19. Each CDR3 is given with its conserved first and last residue. A D gene is named only where the DNA matches it firmly. Where a row states a size, it is once, few, many or the class of an expanded clone; other rows omit it.

clone size: NA; J gene: TRBJ2-2; D gene: TRBD2; V gene: TRBV5-6; CDR3 DNA: TGTGCCAGCAGCTTGTTTCGGGAGGGGACCGGGGAGCTGTTTTTT; CDR3 protein: CASSLFREGTGELFF
clone size: NA; J gene: TRBJ2-3; D gene: TRBD2; V gene: TRBV9; CDR3 DNA: TGTGCCAGCAGCTCCCGGACTAGTACTGTCACAGATACGCAGTATTTT; CDR3 protein: CASSSRTSTVTDTQYF
clone size: NA; J gene: TRBJ1-1; D gene: NA; V gene: TRBV6-6; CDR3 DNA: TGTGCCAGCAGACCCGGGACAAAGAACACTGAAGCTTTCTTT; CDR3 protein: CASRPGTKNTEAFF
clone size: NA; J gene: TRBJ1-2; D gene: TRBD1; V gene: TRBV2; CDR3 DNA: TGTGCCAGGAGGTTACGGGACAGGGGGCCCTATGGCTACACCTTC; CDR3 protein: CARRLRDRGPYGYTF
clone size: NA; J gene: TRBJ1-3; D gene: NA; V gene: TRBV14; CDR3 DNA: TGTGCCAGCAGCCAAATGCGCGGAGTTCCTGGAAACACCATATATTTT; CDR3 protein: CASSQMRGVPGNTIYF
clone size: NA; J gene: TRBJ2-7; D gene: TRBD2; V gene: TRBV5-4; CDR3 DNA: TGTGCCAGCAGCTCTGGACTAGCGGGAGGGGTAACTGACGAGCAGTACTTC; CDR3 protein: CASSSGLAGGVTDEQYF
clone size: NA; J gene: TRBJ2-1; D gene: TRBD2; V gene: TRBV30; CDR3 DNA: TGTGCCTGTTCGACTAGCGGGAGCCGTACCTACAATGAGCAGTTCTTC; CDR3 protein: CACSTSGSRTYNEQFF
clone size: NA; J gene: TRBJ2-3; D gene: NA; V gene: TRBV19; CDR3 DNA: TGTGCCAGTAGTATTATTGGGCTGGATACGCAGTATTTT; CDR3 protein: CASSIIGLDTQYF
clone size: NA; J gene: TRBJ1-6; D gene: NA; V gene: TRBV27; CDR3 DNA: TGTGCCAGCAGTTTACGGGGGGGCGGATCCTATAATTCACCCCTCCACTTT; CDR3 protein: CASSLRGGGSYNSPLHF
clone size: once; J gene: TRBJ2-7; D gene: NA; V gene: TRBV19; CDR3 DNA: TGTGCCAGTAGTATGCAGGGGCTTAGCTCCTACGAGCAGTACTTC; CDR3 protein: CASSMQGLSSYEQYF
clone size: NA; J gene: TRBJ2-7; D gene: NA; V gene: TRBV5-6; CDR3 DNA: TGTGCCAGCAGCTTGCCCGTTTCCTACGAGCAGTACTTC; CDR3 protein: CASSLPVSYEQYF
clone size: NA; J gene: TRBJ2-2; D gene: NA; V gene: TRBV2; CDR3 DNA: TGTGCCAGAAGCCGAGGGTTCGCCGGGGAGCTGTTTTTT; CDR3 protein: CARSRGFAGELFF
clone size: NA; J gene: TRBJ2-3; D gene: NA; V gene: TRBV11-2; CDR3 DNA: TGTGCCAGCAGCTTAGTCGGTGGCACAGATACGCAGTATTTT; CDR3 protein: CASSLVGGTDTQYF
clone size: once; J gene: TRBJ2-7; D gene: NA; V gene: TRBV6-1; CDR3 DNA: TGTGCCAGCAGTGAGAGGGCGGAATCCTCCTACGAGCAGTACTTC; CDR3 protein: CASSERAESSYEQYF
clone size: NA; J gene: TRBJ1-4; D gene: NA; V gene: TRBV6-6; CDR3 DNA: TGTGCCAGCAGTTACGGTGGGCCGCCAACTAATGAAAAACTGTTTTTT; CDR3 protein: CASSYGGPPTNEKLFF
clone size: NA; J gene: TRBJ1-5; D gene: NA; V gene: TRBV19; CDR3 DNA: TGTGCCAGTAGTCCCACTCATTGGAGCAATCAGCCCCAGCATTTT; CDR3 protein: CASSPTHWSNQPQHF
clone size: NA; J gene: TRBJ2-3; D gene: NA; V gene: TRBV10-3; CDR3 DNA: TGTGCCATCAGTGAGGGTAGCCGCTTCACAGATACGCAGTATTTT; CDR3 protein: CAISEGSRFTDTQYF
clone size: NA; J gene: TRBJ1-2; D gene: TRBD1; V gene: TRBV10-3; CDR3 DNA: TGTGCCATCAGTGACCCGGGACAGGGGAAAGATGGCTACACCTTC; CDR3 protein: CAISDPGQGKDGYTF
clone size: NA; J gene: TRBJ2-1; D gene: TRBD1; V gene: TRBV6-6; CDR3 DNA: TGTGCCAGCAGTTTGGACAGGGAGAGGAATGAGCAGTTCTTC; CDR3 protein: CASSLDRERNEQFF
clone size: few; J gene: TRBJ1-4; D gene: TRBD1; V gene: TRBV6-5; CDR3 DNA: TGTGCCAGCAGTTCGAAAGGGGGCGCAACTAATGAAAAACTGTTTTTT; CDR3 protein: CASSSKGGATNEKLFF
clone size: NA; J gene: TRBJ2-2; D gene: NA; V gene: TRBV19; CDR3 DNA: TGTGCCGGCAGGGTGGTTGGCACCGGGGAGCTGTTTTTT; CDR3 protein: CAGRVVGTGELFF
clone size: NA; J gene: TRBJ2-5; D gene: TRBD2; V gene: TRBV5-4; CDR3 DNA: TGTGCCAGCAGCCCGGGGACTACGGAGACCCAGTACTTC; CDR3 protein: CASSPGTTETQYF
clone size: NA; J gene: TRBJ2-5; D gene: NA; V gene: TRBV21-1; CDR3 DNA: TGTGCCAGATACAGGGGGCCTGGGGTCGAGACCCAGTACTTC; CDR3 protein: CARYRGPGVETQYF
clone size: NA; J gene: TRBJ2-5; D gene: TRBD2; V gene: TRBV5-1; CDR3 DNA: TGCGCCAGCAGCCGCGGGACTAACCAAGAGACCCAGTACTTC; CDR3 protein: CASSRGTNQETQYF
clone size: NA; J gene: TRBJ1-4; D gene: TRBD1; V gene: TRBV28; CDR3 DNA: TGTGCCAGCAGCTCTGACAGGGGAACTGAAAAACTGTTTTTT; CDR3 protein: CASSSDRGTEKLFF
clone size: once; J gene: TRBJ2-4; D gene: NA; V gene: TRBV7-2; CDR3 DNA: TGTGCCAGCAGCTTAGGTGGACGGGACATGTACATTCAGTACTTC; CDR3 protein: CASSLGGRDMYIQYF
clone size: NA; J gene: TRBJ1-3; D gene: TRBD1; V gene: TRBV4-2; CDR3 DNA: TGTGCCTGTCAGCCGGGACAGGGGTTTGGAAACACCATATATTTT; CDR3 protein: CACQPGQGFGNTIYF
clone size: NA; J gene: TRBJ2-7; D gene: TRBD1; V gene: TRBV30; CDR3 DNA: TGTGCCTGGAGTCTGGGACAGGGGGCTTACGAGCAGTACTTC; CDR3 protein: CAWSLGQGAYEQYF
clone size: once; J gene: TRBJ2-7; D gene: NA; V gene: TRBV19; CDR3 DNA: TGTGCCAGTAGTATAGTTGAGGGTGGCGAGCAGTACTTC; CDR3 protein: CASSIVEGGEQYF
clone size: NA; J gene: TRBJ2-5; D gene: TRBD1; V gene: TRBV10-3; CDR3 DNA: TGTGCCATCAGGGGGGACAGAAGATACCAAGAGACCCAGTACTTC; CDR3 protein: CAIRGDRRYQETQYF
clone size: NA; J gene: TRBJ1-2; D gene: NA; V gene: TRBV5-1; CDR3 DNA: TGCGCCAGCAGCTTAGACACCTATGGCTACACCTTC; CDR3 protein: CASSLDTYGYTF
clone size: NA; J gene: TRBJ2-5; D gene: TRBD1; V gene: TRBV2; CDR3 DNA: TGTGCCAGCAGGCGGACAGGGGGCGTGGAGACCCAGTACTTC; CDR3 protein: CASRRTGGVETQYF
clone size: NA; J gene: TRBJ1-2; D gene: NA; V gene: TRBV7-2; CDR3 DNA: TGTGCCAGCAGCACCGATGGACAGACCAATAACTATGGCTACACCTTC; CDR3 protein: CASSTDGQTNNYGYTF
clone size: NA; J gene: TRBJ2-1; D gene: NA; V gene: TRBV5-8; CDR3 DNA: TGTGCCAGCAGCCCCCTCGGGCCGGGAGAGCAGTTCTTC; CDR3 protein: CASSPLGPGEQFF
clone size: NA; J gene: TRBJ1-1; D gene: TRBD1; V gene: TRBV6-5; CDR3 DNA: TGTGCCAGCAGTCCCGGGACAGGGGGCACTGAAGCTTTCTTT; CDR3 protein: CASSPGTGGTEAFF
clone size: NA; J gene: TRBJ2-2; D gene: TRBD2; V gene: TRBV7-6; CDR3 DNA: TGTGCCAGCAGCTTAAGAAGCGGGGTGTCAGCCGGGGAGCTGTTTTTT; CDR3 protein: CASSLRSGVSAGELFF
clone size: NA; J gene: TRBJ2-2; D gene: TRBD1; V gene: TRBV4-1; CDR3 DNA: TGCGCCAGCAGGCGACAGGGGACCGGGGAGCTGTTTTTT; CDR3 protein: CASRRQGTGELFF
clone size: NA; J gene: TRBJ1-1; D gene: TRBD1; V gene: TRBV25-1; CDR3 DNA: TGTGCCAGCAGCGCAGGGGGCGTAGAGACGATGAACACTGAAGCTTTCTTT; CDR3 protein: CASSAGGVETMNTEAFF
clone size: NA; J gene: TRBJ2-3; D gene: NA; V gene: TRBV3-1/TRBV3-2; CDR3 DNA: TGTGCCAGCAGCCAAGCGGGCACAGATACGCAGTATTTT; CDR3 protein: CASSQAGTDTQYF
clone size: NA; J gene: TRBJ2-3; D gene: TRBD1; V gene: TRBV4-3; CDR3 DNA: TGCGCCAGCAGCCAAGATGGGGACAGTACAGATACGCAGTATTTT; CDR3 protein: CASSQDGDSTDTQYF
clone size: NA; J gene: TRBJ2-1; D gene: NA; V gene: TRBV7-2; CDR3 DNA: TGTGCCAGCAGCCCGGGTCCTTCCAACAATGAGCAGTTCTTC; CDR3 protein: CASSPGPSNNEQFF
clone size: NA; J gene: TRBJ1-4; D gene: NA; V gene: TRBV5-1; CDR3 DNA: TGCGCCAGCAGCCCCCACGCGGAAAATAATGAAAAACTGTTTTTT; CDR3 protein: CASSPHAENNEKLFF
clone size: NA; J gene: TRBJ2-3; D gene: TRBD1; V gene: TRBV19; CDR3 DNA: TGTGCCAGTAGGAGGACAGGGGTCGCAGATACGCAGTATTTT; CDR3 protein: CASRRTGVADTQYF
clone size: NA; J gene: TRBJ1-4; D gene: NA; V gene: TRBV30; CDR3 DNA: TGTGCCTGCGGTAGGATTGGGACAAAGGCTAATGAAAAACTGTTTTTT; CDR3 protein: CACGRIGTKANEKLFF
clone size: few; J gene: TRBJ2-7; D gene: TRBD2; V gene: TRBV7-9; CDR3 DNA: TGTGCCAGCAGCCCCCTACCGGGAGGGGCCTACGAGCAGTACTTC; CDR3 protein: CASSPLPGGAYEQYF
clone size: NA; J gene: TRBJ2-7; D gene: TRBD2; V gene: TRBV6-5; CDR3 DNA: TGTGCCAGCAGCCCAGGACTAGCCTCGGTCTACGAGCAGTACTTC; CDR3 protein: CASSPGLASVYEQYF
clone size: NA; J gene: TRBJ1-3; D gene: NA; V gene: TRBV19; CDR3 DNA: TGTGCCAGTACCCCCAGAACTGGAAACACCATATATTTT; CDR3 protein: CASTPRTGNTIYF
clone size: NA; J gene: TRBJ1-2; D gene: TRBD1; V gene: TRBV11-2; CDR3 DNA: TGTGCCAGCAGCTTAAACAGGGGCAACGGTGGCTACACCTTC; CDR3 protein: CASSLNRGNGGYTF
clone size: NA; J gene: TRBJ2-2; D gene: NA; V gene: TRBV6-4; CDR3 DNA: TGTGCCAGCAGTGAGTACGGGTGGCCGGCCGGGGAGCTGTTTTTT; CDR3 protein: CASSEYGWPAGELFF
clone size: NA; J gene: TRBJ2-5; D gene: NA; V gene: TRBV25-1; CDR3 DNA: TGTGCCAGCAGTGAAGGGGCAGGGGCCCCCGGGGAGACCCAGTACTTC; CDR3 protein: CASSEGAGAPGETQYF
clone size: many; J gene: TRBJ2-5; D gene: NA; V gene: TRBV5-1; CDR3 DNA: TGCGCCAGCAGCTTGGAGGTAGCGCGTGAGACCCAGTACTTC; CDR3 protein: CASSLEVARETQYF